The subject of this entry is one T cell receptor beta chain. The data belong to a study of OX40 agonist ivuxolimab in advanced cancers. Study details: Patients with hepatocellular carcinoma, melanoma, renal cell or head and neck cancer made up the dose-escalation patients.

Some clones are missing from TCRdb's copy, which holds only in-frame ones; the method was immunoSEQ multiplex PCR. The data contain under 40,000 clones, about four fifths of them singletons. V dropped 6 bases and J dropped 8 bases, with 13 bases sitting between them. The CDR3 runs 13 residues. Germline assignment: CDR1 MNHEY and CDR2 SMNVEV (reference sequence). Sequenced material: CD4+ or CD8+ T cells sorted from blood, taken in a trial of the OX40 agonist ivuxolimab. This TCR was sampled from an adult with an advanced solid tumor such as melanoma, head and neck, liver or kidney cancer. This rearrangement joins TRBV27 to TRBJ1-4; D is uncertain. For the CDR3, the DNA is TGTGCCAGCAGGTGGACGAATGAGGAAAAACTGTTTTTT. Its translation is CASRWTNEEKLFF.